This is a list of T cell receptor beta chains from one sample in a study of cytomegalovirus exposure and HLA in healthy donors. TCRdb's copy holds only in-frame clones and misses some; the assay was immunoSEQ multiplex PCR. Of 200,000 to 250,000 clones in the sample, around 90% were seen once. The sequenced material came from PBMCs. Receptor source: a woman between 18 and 29 years old in good health and CMV-seropositive. CDR3s include the opening cysteine and the closing phenylalanine or tryptophan. The D gene is left open where the match is weak. Where a row states a size, it is once, few, many or the class of an expanded clone; other rows omit it.

d_call: TRBD1; j_call: TRBJ2-7; v_call: TRBV7-9; clone_size: NA; cdr3_nt: TGTGCCAGCAGCGGGCAGGGGGCAACCTTCTCCTACGAGCAGTACTTC; cdr3_aa: CASSGQGATFSYEQYF
d_call: NA; j_call: TRBJ2-7; v_call: TRBV5-1; clone_size: once; cdr3_nt: TGCGCCAGCAGCTTGGCCCAGGAATTCTACGAGCAGTACTTC; cdr3_aa: CASSLAQEFYEQYF
d_call: NA; j_call: TRBJ2-5; v_call: TRBV19; clone_size: few; cdr3_nt: TGTGCCAGTAGTAGGGCTAGCGCCGATCAAGAGACCCAGTACTTC; cdr3_aa: CASSRASADQETQYF
d_call: NA; j_call: TRBJ1-1; v_call: TRBV19; clone_size: NA; cdr3_nt: TGTGCCAGTAGAGACTTGAACACTGAAGCTTTCTTT; cdr3_aa: CASRDLNTEAFF
d_call: NA; j_call: TRBJ2-1; v_call: TRBV6-5; clone_size: NA; cdr3_nt: TGTGCCAGCAGCCGCGGGGTCGATGAGCAGTTCTTC; cdr3_aa: CASSRGVDEQFF
d_call: TRBD1; j_call: TRBJ2-7; v_call: TRBV10-3; clone_size: NA; cdr3_nt: TGTGCCATCAGTGAGTCGTCTGGACAGGGGGCAGGGGAGCAGTACTTC; cdr3_aa: CAISESSGQGAGEQYF
d_call: TRBD2; j_call: TRBJ2-1; v_call: TRBV6-5; clone_size: NA; cdr3_nt: TGTGCCAGCAGGTTAGCGGGAGGGGGCTACAATGAGCAGTTCTTC; cdr3_aa: CASRLAGGGYNEQFF
d_call: TRBD1; j_call: TRBJ1-2; v_call: TRBV25-1; clone_size: NA; cdr3_nt: TGTGCCAGCAGTGAAAATCCGGGACAGCTGTTCTATGGCTACACCTTC; cdr3_aa: CASSENPGQLFYGYTF
d_call: NA; j_call: TRBJ1-2; v_call: TRBV6-1; clone_size: NA; cdr3_nt: TGTGCCAGCAGTTACCAGGGTGGCTACACCTTC; cdr3_aa: CASSYQGGYTF
d_call: TRBD1; j_call: TRBJ1-4; v_call: TRBV19; clone_size: NA; cdr3_nt: TGTGCCAGTAGTATTGGCAGGGGGCGCGATGAAAAACTGTTTTTT; cdr3_aa: CASSIGRGRDEKLFF
d_call: TRBD2; j_call: TRBJ2-3; v_call: TRBV10-3; clone_size: NA; cdr3_nt: TGTGCCATACTAGCGGGCTCTAGCACAGATACGCAGTATTTT; cdr3_aa: CAILAGSSTDTQYF
d_call: TRBD1; j_call: TRBJ2-4; v_call: TRBV6-5; clone_size: NA; cdr3_nt: TGTGCCAGCAGTTACTCAGGACAGGGCAGGGACATTCAGTACTTC; cdr3_aa: CASSYSGQGRDIQYF
d_call: TRBD1; j_call: TRBJ2-7; v_call: TRBV19; clone_size: NA; cdr3_nt: TGTGCCAGTAGTATTCGGGACAGGGCACCCGAGCAGTACTTC; cdr3_aa: CASSIRDRAPEQYF
d_call: TRBD1; j_call: TRBJ1-1; v_call: TRBV2; clone_size: NA; cdr3_nt: TGTGCCAGCATCAGACAGGGGGGGGTCACTGAAGCTTTCTTT; cdr3_aa: CASIRQGGVTEAFF
d_call: NA; j_call: TRBJ1-5; v_call: TRBV27; clone_size: NA; cdr3_nt: TGTGCCAGCGCCCGGGGGAATCAGCCCCAGCATTTT; cdr3_aa: CASARGNQPQHF
d_call: TRBD2; j_call: TRBJ2-2; v_call: TRBV29-1; clone_size: NA; cdr3_nt: TGCAGCGTTGTCGGACTAGCGGGTTCGAACACCGGGGAGCTGTTTTTT; cdr3_aa: CSVVGLAGSNTGELFF
d_call: NA; j_call: TRBJ1-1; v_call: TRBV19; clone_size: NA; cdr3_nt: TGTGCCAGTAGTATGCGGGCGGGAAAGAACACTGAAGCTTTCTTT; cdr3_aa: CASSMRAGKNTEAFF
d_call: NA; j_call: TRBJ1-1; v_call: TRBV5-4; clone_size: NA; cdr3_nt: TGTGCCAGCAGTACCGCCCGAGACACTGAAGCTTTCTTT; cdr3_aa: CASSTARDTEAFF
d_call: TRBD1; j_call: TRBJ1-5; v_call: TRBV27; clone_size: NA; cdr3_nt: TGTGCCAGCAGTTTAACACAGGGGGCTCGAAACAATCAGCCCCAGCATTTT; cdr3_aa: CASSLTQGARNNQPQHF
d_call: NA; j_call: TRBJ2-2; v_call: TRBV5-1; clone_size: NA; cdr3_nt: TGCGCCAGCAGCCAGAGACTTACCGGGGAGCTGTTTTTT; cdr3_aa: CASSQRLTGELFF
d_call: NA; j_call: TRBJ2-7; v_call: TRBV11-2; clone_size: NA; cdr3_nt: TGTGCCAGCACACCGGACAGCTCCTACGAGCAGTACTTC; cdr3_aa: CASTPDSSYEQYF